A single sample is the source of the 18 T cell receptor beta chains below, sequenced in a study of blood T cell repertoires in COVID-19. Profiling relied on immunoSEQ multiplex PCR, and the TCRdb table lists in-frame clones only, not all of them. The sample holds some 220,000 clones, about 80% seen once. What was sequenced was PBMCs or T cells enriched from blood (not recorded which). The receptors shown here come from a woman in her thirties or forties with acute COVID-19.

The V gene is TRBV27, the J gene TRBJ1-6, with 9 bases fitting TRBD1. Germline CDR1 is MNHEY and CDR2 is SMNVEV (reference sequence). The CDR3 has 14 amino acids. V lost 6 bases, J lost 9 bases, and 6 bases stayed unmatched. Here the CDR3 reads CASSLQGAVSPLHF. DNA of the CDR3: TGTGCCAGCAGCCTACAGGGGGCTGTTTCACCCCTCCACTTT.

J is TRBJ2-3 and V is TRBV5-5; weak D call: TRBD2 (5 bases). Germline assignment: CDR1 SGHKS and CDR2 YYEKEE (reference sequence). V was cut by 0 bases and J by 11 bases, with 13 bases left in between. This CDR3 is 13 amino acids long. CDR3: CASSLALSGGQYF. The CDR3 bases are TGTGCCAGCAGCTTGGCCCTTTCAGGAGGGCAGTATTTT.

CDR3 coding DNA: TGTGCCAGCGCCTTGGGGGGGGCTGGAAACACCATATATTTT. Translated, it gives CASALGGAGNTIYF. The V gene is TRBV7-3, the J gene TRBJ1-3; maybe TRBD1 (5 bases). V shed 8 bases and J shed 2 bases, with 13 bases lying between them. The CDR3 loop spans 14 amino acids. Germline V lookup: CDR1 SGHTA, CDR2 FQGTGA. The variable domain in full, completed from reference TRBV7-3 and TRBJ1-3, reads GAGVSQTPSNKVTEKGKYVELRCDPISGHTALYWYRQSLGQGPEFLIYFQGTGAADDSGLPNDRFFAVRPEGSVSTLKIQRTERGDSAVYLCASALGGAGNTIYFGEGSWLTVV.

The CDR3 sequence: CASSQRGRGNTGELFF. The CDR3, as DNA: TGTGCCAGCAGCCAGCGAGGCAGGGGTAACACCGGGGAGCTGTTTTTT. The chain links TRBV11-1 to TRBJ2-2, with D perhaps matching TRBD1 (6 bases). This CDR3 contains 16 residues. Germline-derived CDR1 and CDR2 are SGHAT and FQDESV (reference sequence). V shed 5 bases and J shed 2 bases, with 15 bases lying between them.

This rearrangement joins TRBV6-5 to TRBJ1-5; D might be TRBD1 (6 bases). V was clipped by 6 bases and J by 5 bases, with 11 bases between them. This CDR3 has 13 amino acids. Germline V gene lookup returns CDR1 MNHEY and CDR2 SVGAGI. CDR3: CASRGRTDQPQHF. Here the CDR3 DNA reads TGTGCCAGCAGAGGAAGGACAGATCAGCCCCAGCATTTT.

This chain's CDR3 is CASSLGDYTEETQYF. The CDR3 bases are TGTGCCAGCAGCTTAGGGGACTACACCGAAGAGACCCAGTACTTC. The chain couples TRBV7-7 to TRBJ2-5, with 7 bases fitting TRBD2. The CDR3 is 15 amino acids. The V segment lost 1 base and the J segment 3 bases; nucleotides outside the gene matches: 5. Per the germline V gene, CDR1 is SSHAT and CDR2 is FNYEAQ (reference sequence).

This clone was counted between two and nine times. The chain couples TRBV9 to TRBJ2-1; D gene unclear. CDR1 SGDLS and CDR2 YYNGEE come from the germline V gene. Trimming took off 0 bases at V and 0 bases at J, with 7 bases between the two ends. This CDR3 spans 15 amino acids. The CDR3 region is CASSVAASSYNEQFF. Written as DNA, the CDR3 is TGTGCCAGCAGCGTAGCGGCTAGCTCCTACAATGAGCAGTTCTTC.

This chain joins TRBV7-8 and TRBJ2-7; D remains unclear. CDR1 SGHVS and CDR2 FQNEAQ come from the germline V gene. This CDR3 is 13 amino acids long. V was cut by 3 bases and J by 6 bases, with 12 bases left in between. DNA of the CDR3: TGTGCCAGCAGCTTGAGTCAGGTCGGCGAGCAGTACTTC. This codes for CASSLSQVGEQYF. Using reference TRBV7-8 and TRBJ2-7 for the parts outside the CDR3, the full variable domain is GAGVSQSPRYKVAKRGQDVALRCDPISGHVSLFWYQQALGQGPEFLTYFQNEAQLDKSGLPSDRFFAERPEGSVSTLKIQRTQQEDSAVYLCASSLSQVGEQYFGPGTRLTVT.

The chain carries TRBV5-1 and TRBJ2-3, with TRBD2 as a possible D gene (6 bases). With 0 bases removed from V and 3 bases from J, the gap between germline ends came to 8 bases. This CDR3 has 14 amino acids. Germline CDR1 reads SGHRS; CDR2 reads YFSETQ. CDR3 loop: CASSLGGRTDTQYF. The CDR3 DNA follows: TGCGCCAGCAGCTTGGGTGGGAGGACAGATACGCAGTATTTT.

This clone was seen a single time. The chain is built from TRBV30 and TRBJ2-5; D might be TRBD2 (6 bases). Trimming shortened V by 3 bases and J by 2 bases, and 19 bases separated the two germline ends. From germline, CDR1 is GTSNPN and CDR2 SVGIG (reference sequence). This CDR3 is built from 16 residues. Written as DNA, the CDR3 is TGTGCCTGGAGAAACAGCGGGTTGGCGGGGCAAGAGACCCAGTACTTC. This sequence encodes CAWRNSGLAGQETQYF.

V gene TRBV5-1 combines with J gene TRBJ1-4; D gene ambiguous. V gave up 4 bases and J gave up 3 bases, with 16 bases separating them. Germline values: CDR1 SGHRS, CDR2 YFSETQ. The CDR3 length is 16 residues. CDR3 region: CASSLQPAGANEKLFF. CDR3 bases: TGCGCCAGCAGCCTGCAACCGGCCGGGGCTAATGAAAAACTGTTTTTT.

For this clone: A far bigger clonotype differs at one base, so this is likely a read error. The rearrangement links TRBV6-5 to TRBJ1-2; TRBD1 aligns across 8 bases. V shed 4 bases and J 6 bases; nucleotides not matched to a gene: 1. This CDR3 contains 12 residues. Germline assignment: CDR1 MNHEY and CDR2 SVGAGI. This chain's CDR3 is CASSWTGHGYTF. The CDR3 DNA follows: TGTGCCAGCAGTTGGACAGGGCATGGCTACACCTTC.

V and J are TRBV4-3 and TRBJ2-7, with TRBD2 matching over 7 bases. The CDR3 totals 13 residues. The junction had 7 bases not matched to a gene; V was cut back by 4 bases and J by 7 bases. Germline-derived CDR1 and CDR2 are LGHNA and YSLEER. The CDR3 is CASSLEIGGEQYF. CDR3 in DNA: TGCGCCAGCAGCCTCGAAATCGGGGGGGAGCAGTACTTC.

The V gene is TRBV10-1, the J gene TRBJ2-7; the D is unclear. CDR3 size: 14 residues. CDR1 is WNHNN and CDR2 is SYGVQD in the germline V gene (reference sequence). The V and J ends lost 3 bases and 2 bases respectively, with 11 bases between them. The CDR3 loop reads CASSERRPPYEQYF. The CDR3 nucleotides read TGCGCCAGCAGTGAAAGGCGGCCACCCTACGAGCAGTACTTC.

This chain joins TRBV6-2 or TRBV6-3 and TRBJ2-6; TRBD1 matches at 8 bases. V shed 5 bases and J 0 bases; nucleotides not matched to a gene: 9. Looked up from germline, CDR1 is MNHEY and CDR2 is SVGEGT. The CDR3 length is 18 residues. CDR3 DNA: TGTGCCAGCAGTCGGAAGACAGGGGCGGGCTCTGGGGCCAACGTCCTGACTTTC. Its translation: CASSRKTGAGSGANVLTF.

The chain is built from TRBV28 and TRBJ2-1; 8 positions match TRBD2. The CDR3 has 14 amino acids. The V gene end was trimmed by 6 bases and the J gene end by 5 bases; junction bases not matched to a gene: 6. The germline CDR1 and CDR2 sequences are MDHEN and SYDVKM. The CDR3 spells CASSSPGLDNEQFF. The CDR3 nucleotides read TGTGCCAGCAGCTCCCCGGGACTAGACAATGAGCAGTTCTTC.

This clone appeared once. The J gene is TRBJ1-1, the V gene TRBV7-3; 11 nucleotides agree with TRBD1. The germline V gene has CDR1 SGHTA and CDR2 FQGTGA. The CDR3 sequence is 14 residues long. J lost 6 bases, V lost 2 bases, and 2 bases had no gene match. The CDR3 is CASSLGDRGSEAFF. The CDR3 DNA follows: TGTGCCAGCAGCTTAGGGGACAGGGGGTCTGAAGCTTTCTTT.

The chain recombines TRBV30 with TRBJ2-1; a possible D gene is TRBD1 (6 bases). Germline V gene lookup returns CDR1 GTSNPN and CDR2 SVGIG (reference sequence). The CDR3 runs to 14 residues. V was clipped by 0 bases and J by 0 bases, with 6 bases between them. In nucleotides, the CDR3 is TGTGCCTGGAGTGTGGACAGCTCCTACAATGAGCAGTTCTTC. Its translation: CAWSVDSSYNEQFF.